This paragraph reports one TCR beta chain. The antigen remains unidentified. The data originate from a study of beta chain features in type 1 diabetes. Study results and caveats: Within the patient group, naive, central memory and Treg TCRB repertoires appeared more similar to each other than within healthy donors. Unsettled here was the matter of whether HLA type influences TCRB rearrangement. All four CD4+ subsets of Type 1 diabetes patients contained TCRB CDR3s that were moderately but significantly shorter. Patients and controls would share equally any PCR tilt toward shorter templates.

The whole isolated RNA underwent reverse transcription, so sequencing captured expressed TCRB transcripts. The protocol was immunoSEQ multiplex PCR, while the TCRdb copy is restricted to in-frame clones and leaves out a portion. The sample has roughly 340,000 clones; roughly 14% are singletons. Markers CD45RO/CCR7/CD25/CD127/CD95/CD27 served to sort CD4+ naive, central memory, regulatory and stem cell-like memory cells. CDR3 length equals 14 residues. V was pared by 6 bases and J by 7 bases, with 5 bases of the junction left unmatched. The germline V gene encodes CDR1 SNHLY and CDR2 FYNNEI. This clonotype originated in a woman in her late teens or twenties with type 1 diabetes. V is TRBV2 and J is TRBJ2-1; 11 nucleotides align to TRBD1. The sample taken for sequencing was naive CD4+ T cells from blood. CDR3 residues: CASRGQGVPNEQFF. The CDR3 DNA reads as TGTGCCAGCAGGGGACAGGGGGTACCGAATGAGCAGTTCTTC. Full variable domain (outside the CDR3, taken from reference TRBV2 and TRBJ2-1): EPEVTQTPSHQVTQMGQEVILRCVPISNHLYFYWYRQILGQKVEFLVSFYNNEISEKSEIFDDQFSVERPDGSNFTLKIRSTKLEDSAMYFCASRGQGVPNEQFFGPGTRLTVL.